This T cell receptor beta chain appears in the sequencing data of a study of cytomegalovirus exposure and HLA in healthy donors. With respect to this clone: Antigen: not known.

Both 60 Vbeta primers and 13 Jbeta primers went into the PCR. Repertoires were generated with immunoSEQ multiplex PCR, while TCRdb's copy carries only in-frame clones and drops some. This table has some 130,000 clones, 60% to 80% appearing once. CDR1 is MGHRA, CDR2 YSYEKL, per germline. The CDR3 is 16 residues long. With 6 bases clipped from V and 2 bases from J, the junction kept 10 bases outside the gene matches. Study outcomes and limitations: Exclusion applied to some V segments, including TRBV6-2 and TRBV6-3, as they were indistinguishable.

The donors gave bone marrow, and they were healthy. When sampled, the donors appeared nominally healthy, though they likely had unrecorded immune exposures. The chain uses TRBV4-1 and TRBJ2-1, with 7 bases aligning to TRBD2. This receptor was identified in a man over 45 in good health and CMV-seronegative. Input material: PBMCs. The CDR3 DNA reads TGCGCCAGCAGGTCTGTGACTAGCACCACCTACAATGAGCAGTTCTTC. Protein sequence: CASRSVTSTTYNEQFF.